This T cell receptor beta chain came from a study of chemoradiotherapy in HPV16-positive cancers. Study information: Candidate HPV-specific T-cell clones and common TCR motifs came from functional assays in a couple of HPV16-positive patients. Study-wide findings and caveats: Candidate HPV-specific clones and E7-related TCR motifs grew in tumor during treatment.

TCRdb keeps only in-frame clones here, not all; method: immunoSEQ multiplex PCR. The table records about 21,000 clones, around 87% of them present only once. On this clone itself: What it binds is unknown.

This clonotype was obtained from a human donor with HPV-associated anogenital cancer. This sample comprised blood, obtained from a patient who underwent chemoradiotherapy.

The CDR3: CASSHTSQGRGDAFF. The CDR3 nucleotides are TGTGCCAGCAGCCATACCTCACAGGGGCGCGGGGACGCTTTCTTT. The chain combines TRBV14 with TRBJ1-1; 7 bases are shared with TRBD1. The CDR3 length is 15 residues. The V and J ends lost 3 bases and 11 bases, in that order; junction bases with no gene match: 15. Germline CDR1 SGHDN, CDR2 FVKESK.